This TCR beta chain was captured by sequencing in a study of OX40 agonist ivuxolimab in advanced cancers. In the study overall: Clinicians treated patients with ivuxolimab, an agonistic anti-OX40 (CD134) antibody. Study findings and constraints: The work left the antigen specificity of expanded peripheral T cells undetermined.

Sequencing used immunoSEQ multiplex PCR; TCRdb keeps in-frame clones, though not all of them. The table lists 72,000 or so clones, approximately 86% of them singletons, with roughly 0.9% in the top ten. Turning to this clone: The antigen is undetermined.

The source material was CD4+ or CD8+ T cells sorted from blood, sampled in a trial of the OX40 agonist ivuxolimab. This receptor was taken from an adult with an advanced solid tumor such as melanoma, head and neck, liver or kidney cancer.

In DNA, the CDR3 is TGTGCCAGCTCACCTCTTGTCACTAGCGGGAAAGCGAATGAGCAGTTCTTC. Translated: CASSPLVTSGKANEQFF. The chain has TRBV18 and TRBJ2-1, with 10 nucleotides matching TRBD2. Trimming took 3 bases from V and 7 from J; bases not matched to a gene: 12. The germline CDR1 and CDR2 sequences are KGHSH and LQKENI. CDR3 length: 17 amino acids.